This T cell receptor (beta chain) was captured in a study of blood T cell repertoires in COVID-19. Per germline, CDR1 LNHDA and CDR2 SQIVND (reference sequence). V was shortened by 4 bases and J by 1 base, with 10 bases between the two germline ends. CDR3 length equals 15 residues. Produced via immunoSEQ multiplex PCR; TCRdb's table is partial and in-frame only. The sample lists 100,000 to 150,000 clones, roughly 84% occurring once. This sequence originates from an elderly woman with acute or convalescent COVID-19. V gene TRBV19 combines with J gene TRBJ1-4; no clear D gene. What was sequenced was peripheral blood. DNA of the CDR3: TGTGCCAGTAGTAGGCAGGCGGGAACTAATGAAAAACTGTTTTTT. Protein sequence: CASSRQAGTNEKLFF.